What follows describes a single T cell receptor (beta chain). Per the germline V gene, CDR1 is LGHNA and CDR2 is YSLEER. The CDR3 runs 16 residues. V shed 3 bases and J shed 3 bases, with 16 bases lying between them. Repertoires were generated with immunoSEQ multiplex PCR, while TCRdb's copy carries only in-frame clones and drops some. The repertoire consists of fewer than 300,000 clones, with over 80% occurring once and the leading ten covering approximately 1.5%. This sample is drawn from a study of blood T cell repertoires in COVID-19. Sequences were obtained from peripheral blood. The TCR comes from a middle-aged woman who had recovered from COVID-19. This rearrangement joins TRBV4-3 to TRBJ2-3, with D possibly TRBD1 on 8 matching bases. CDR3 coding DNA: TGCGCCAGCAGCCAGCAAGGACAGGGAGGGACAGATACGCAGTATTTT. It is translated as CASSQQGQGGTDTQYF.